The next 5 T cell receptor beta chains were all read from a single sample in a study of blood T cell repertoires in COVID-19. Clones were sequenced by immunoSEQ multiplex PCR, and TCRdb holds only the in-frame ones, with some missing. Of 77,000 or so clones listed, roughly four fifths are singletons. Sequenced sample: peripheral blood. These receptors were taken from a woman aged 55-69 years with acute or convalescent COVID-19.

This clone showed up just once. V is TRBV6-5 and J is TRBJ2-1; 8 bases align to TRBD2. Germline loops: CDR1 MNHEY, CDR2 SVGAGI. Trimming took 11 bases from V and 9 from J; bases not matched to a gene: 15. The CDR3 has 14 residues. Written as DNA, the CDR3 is TGTGCCGCAACTTCCTCGGGGGGGCGTGGTGAGCAGTTCTTC. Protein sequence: CAATSSGGRGEQFF.

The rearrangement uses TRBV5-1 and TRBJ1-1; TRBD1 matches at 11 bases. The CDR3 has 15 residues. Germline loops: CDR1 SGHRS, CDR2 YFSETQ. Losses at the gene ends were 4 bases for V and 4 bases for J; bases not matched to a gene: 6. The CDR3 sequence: CASSPRTGGGTEAFF. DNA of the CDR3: TGCGCCAGCAGCCCCCGGACAGGGGGCGGCACTGAAGCTTTCTTT. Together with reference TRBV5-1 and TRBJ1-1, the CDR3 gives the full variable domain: KAGVTQTPRYLIKTRGQQVTLSCSPISGHRSVSWYQQTPGQGLQFLFEYFSETQRNKGNFPGRFSGRQFSNSRSEMNVSTLELGDSALYLCASSPRTGGGTEAFFGQGTRLTVV.

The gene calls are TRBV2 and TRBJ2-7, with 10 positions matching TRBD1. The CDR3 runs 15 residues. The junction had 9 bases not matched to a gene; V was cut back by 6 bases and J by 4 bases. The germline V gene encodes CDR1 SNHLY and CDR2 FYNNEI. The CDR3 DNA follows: TGTGCCAGCAGACGGGTGACAGGGGGCAGGTACGAGCAGTACTTC. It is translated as CASRRVTGGRYEQYF. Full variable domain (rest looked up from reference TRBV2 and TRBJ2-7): EPEVTQTPSHQVTQMGQEVILRCVPISNHLYFYWYRQILGQKVEFLVSFYNNEISEKSEIFDDQFSVERPDGSNFTLKIRSTKLEDSAMYFCASRRVTGGRYEQYFGPGTRLTVT.

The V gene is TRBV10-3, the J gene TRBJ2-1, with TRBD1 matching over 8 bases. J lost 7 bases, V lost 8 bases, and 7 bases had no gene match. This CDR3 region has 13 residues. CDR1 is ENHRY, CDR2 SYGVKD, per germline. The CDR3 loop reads CAIGGTGLNEQFF. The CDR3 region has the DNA TGTGCCATCGGGGGGACAGGCCTTAATGAGCAGTTCTTC.

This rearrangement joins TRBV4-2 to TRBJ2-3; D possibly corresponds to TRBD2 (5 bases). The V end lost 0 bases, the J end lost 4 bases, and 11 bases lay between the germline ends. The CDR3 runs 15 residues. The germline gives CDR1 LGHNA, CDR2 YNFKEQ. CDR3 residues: CASSQDGVASDTQYF. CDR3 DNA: TGTGCCAGCAGCCAAGACGGGGTAGCGTCAGATACGCAGTATTTT.